The T cell receptor beta chain described here comes from a study of radiotherapy plus CTLA-4 blockade in lung cancer. The study's findings and limits: Tumor-origin TCR clones grew in blood after radiotherapy plus ipilimumab. Per reports, early blood T cell clone dynamics, plus interferon-beta, forecast response most strongly.

The ends were cut back, 5 bases at V and 7 bases at J, with 6 bases in the middle. This CDR3 is 11 amino acids long. CDR1 and CDR2 (germline): SGHTA, FQGNSA. About this clone: Its antigen is currently unknown.

Data came from immunoSEQ multiplex PCR; TCRdb stores just in-frame clones and leaves some out. The sample includes about 120,000 clones, about 77% seen only once; the top ten take roughly 5.2%. Material: peripheral blood, obtained from a patient treated with radiotherapy plus ipilimumab. This chain uses TRBV7-2 with TRBJ2-1; D is unresolved. The clonotype comes from a human donor with non-small cell lung cancer who had a partial response to radiotherapy plus ipilimumab. The CDR3 region has the DNA TGTGCCAGCAGCCACGGTAATGAGCAGTTCTTC. This codes for CASSHGNEQFF.